The T cell receptor beta chain described here comes from a study of control samples from healthy donors and cancer patients. Profiled with immunoSEQ multiplex PCR; TCRdb holds only in-frame clones, not every one. The profile shows tens of thousands of clones, more than 75% of them singletons. The source material was blood. This TCR derives from an older woman in good health.

CDR3 sequence reads: CASSQLIRGGELFF. The CDR3 bases are TGCGCCAGCAGCCAATTGATACGAGGCGGGGAGCTGTTTTTT. The rearrangement joins TRBV4-1 to TRBJ2-2, with unresolved D. The CDR3 runs to 14 residues. Trimming removed 2 bases from V and 7 bases from J, with 11 bases in between. Germline values: CDR1 MGHRA, CDR2 YSYEKL.